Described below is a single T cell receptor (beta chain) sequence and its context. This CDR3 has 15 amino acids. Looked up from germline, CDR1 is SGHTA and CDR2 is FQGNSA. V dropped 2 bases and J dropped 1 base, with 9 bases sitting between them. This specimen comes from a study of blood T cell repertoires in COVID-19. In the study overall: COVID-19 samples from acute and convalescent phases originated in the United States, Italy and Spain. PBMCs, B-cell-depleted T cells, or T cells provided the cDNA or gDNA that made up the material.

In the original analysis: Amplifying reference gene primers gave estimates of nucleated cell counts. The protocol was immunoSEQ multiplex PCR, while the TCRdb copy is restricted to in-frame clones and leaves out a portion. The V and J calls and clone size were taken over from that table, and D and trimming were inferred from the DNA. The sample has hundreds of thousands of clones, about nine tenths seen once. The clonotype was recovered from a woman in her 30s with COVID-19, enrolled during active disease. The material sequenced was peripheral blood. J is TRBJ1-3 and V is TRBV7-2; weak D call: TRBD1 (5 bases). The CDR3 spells CASSLQGSSGNTIYF. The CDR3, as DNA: TGTGCCAGCAGCTTACAGGGAAGTTCTGGAAACACCATATATTTT.